This TCR beta chain was observed in a study of metastatic and nonmetastatic thyroid tumors. About the research overall: Comparison of repertoires was carried out across blood and tumor or nodule tissue from malignant and benign thyroid patients. General study findings and limits: The study reportedly found significantly higher TCR beta diversity in malignant thyroid tumors than benign nodules, in blood and tumor.

Not a single patient had been given any form of treatment at any point before undergoing thyroid surgery. The CDR3 loop spans 13 amino acids. Germline V gene data show CDR1 as SGDLS and CDR2 as YYNGEE. The V and J ends lost 3 bases and 6 bases respectively, with 13 bases between them. In the original processing: A distant-metastasis classifier for papillary thyroid cancer was built using CDR3 differences across clinicopathological groups. TCRdb called clones again from the PCR reads with MiXCR. The V and J calls reflect TCRdb's pipeline rather than the authors' work. The data hold 40,000 or so clones, with over 40% observed a single time. A note on this clone: Its antigen remains unknown.

Input material: tumor tissue. This chain joins TRBV9 and TRBJ2-7; D may be TRBD1 (5 bases). This clonotype was obtained from a male donor with papillary thyroid cancer or a benign thyroid nodule (not recorded which). Some clones in this sample may be carry-over from other donors' samples. In DNA, the CDR3 is TGTGCCAGCAGCGAGCAGGGTTTAGGCGAGCAGTACTTC. It codes for CASSEQGLGEQYF. Drawing the rest from reference TRBV9 and TRBJ2-7, the complete variable domain is DSGVTQTPKHLITATGQRVTLRCSPRSGDLSVYWYQQSLDQGLQFLIQYYNGEERAKGNILERFSAQQFPDLHSELNLSSLELGDSALYFCASSEQGLGEQYFGPGTRLTVT.